This T cell receptor (beta chain) was sequenced during a study of T cells in Graves' hyperthyroidism and ophthalmopathy. This clonotype was observed a few times. The CDR3 consists of 16 residues. The germline V gene has CDR1 DFQATT and CDR2 SNEGSKA (reference sequence). V dropped 5 bases and J dropped 4; count of bases not matched to a gene: 8. RNA transcripts gave rise to amplified TCR beta CDR3 regions. When the TCR CDR3 underwent first-round RT-PCR, the HTBI primer set was used. TCRdb processed the multiplex PCR reads anew with MiXCR; each CDR3 protein has one entry. The sample holds fewer than 600,000 distinct CDR3 sequences, 11% to 15% seen once. Exclusion of patients followed from uncontrolled infection, other autoimmune disease, pregnancy or lactation.

What was sequenced was blood. The sequence was obtained from a middle-aged woman with Graves' hyperthyroidism. The chain is built from TRBV20-1 and TRBJ2-1, with 13 bases aligning to TRBD2. The DNA for the CDR3 is TGCAGTGCTCTCCGGACTAGCGGGGGAGGGTACAATGAGCAGTTCTTC. Amino acid sequence: CSALRTSGGGYNEQFF.